Each of the 7 T cell receptor beta chains below was sequenced from the same sample in a study of siplizumab effects on memory and regulatory T cells. Repertoires were generated with immunoSEQ multiplex PCR, while TCRdb's copy carries only in-frame clones and drops some. The sample has tens of thousands of clones, around 80% seen once. Sequencing input: memory CD4+ T cells sorted from blood. The receptor source for this set is a human donor in good health.

This clone came up once. The chain couples TRBV11-2 to TRBJ2-2; D is unclear. V gave up 0 bases and J gave up 6 bases, with 5 bases separating them. The CDR3 runs to 13 residues. The germline gives CDR1 SGHAT, CDR2 FQNNGV. In DNA, the CDR3 is TGTGCCAGCAGCTTAGATGTATCCGGGGAGCTGTTTTTT. It yields the protein CASSLDVSGELFF.

The gene calls are TRBV6-5 and TRBJ1-6; TRBD1 might be the D (5 bases). Trimming pared 6 bases from V and 6 bases from J, leaving 12 bases between. Per germline, CDR1 MNHEY and CDR2 SVGAGI. This CDR3 comprises 14 residues. The CDR3, as DNA: TGTGCCAGCAGCCCAGGGACCTTTAATTCACCCCTCCACTTT. Its protein product is CASSPGTFNSPLHF.

The chain links TRBV28 to TRBJ2-7; D remains unclear. Between the trimmed V and J ends, which lost 8 bases and 3 bases, there was a span of 11 bases. Looked up from germline, CDR1 is MDHEN and CDR2 is SYDVKM. The CDR3 runs to 12 residues. The CDR3 is CASSSVNYEQYF. The CDR3 DNA sequence: TGTGCCAGCTCGAGTGTTAACTACGAGCAGTACTTC. The whole variable domain, filled in from reference TRBV28 and TRBJ2-7, reads DVKVTQSSRYLVKRTGEKVFLECVQDMDHENMFWYRQDPGLGLRLIYFSYDVKMKEKGDIPEGYSVSREKKERFSLILESASTNQTSMYLCASSSVNYEQYFGPGTRLTVT.

The CDR3 bases are TGTGCCAGCAGCAAACTAGCGGGGCCCCAAGAGACCCAGTACTTC. This translates into CASSKLAGPQETQYF. V is TRBV11-3 and J is TRBJ2-5; 10 bases match TRBD2. The CDR3 length is 15 residues. CDR1 and CDR2 (germline): SGHNT, YENEEA. V trimming: 5 bases; J trimming: 1 base; junction bases outside the gene matches: 4.

The chain employs TRBV19 and TRBJ1-4; D remains ambiguous. Germline lookup yields CDR1 LNHDA and CDR2 SQIVND (reference sequence). This CDR3 has 16 amino acids. V was trimmed by 4 bases and J by 0 bases, leaving 12 bases between them. In DNA, the CDR3 is TGTGCCAGTAGTACCCGAAAGACACCAACTAATGAAAAACTGTTTTTT. Amino acid sequence: CASSTRKTPTNEKLFF.

The chain links TRBV14 to TRBJ1-3, with unresolved D. The CDR3 has 12 residues. V was clipped by 1 base and J by 6 bases, with 4 bases between them. The germline CDR1 and CDR2 sequences are SGHDN and FVKESK. This CDR3 is CASSQVSNTIYF. The CDR3 DNA reads TGTGCCAGCAGCCAAGTCTCAAACACCATATATTTT.

The gene calls are TRBV11-2 and TRBJ1-2, with D unresolved. Germline CDR1 SGHAT, CDR2 FQNNGV. The CDR3 is 13 amino acids. V was shortened by 0 bases and J by 3 bases, with 5 bases between the two germline ends. CDR3 bases: TGTGCCAGCAGCTTAGATTTAGACTATGGCTACACCTTC. Translated: CASSLDLDYGYTF.